This T cell receptor (beta chain) was documented in a study of CD8+ T cells in alopecia areata. After isolation, RNA underwent reverse transcription to generate cDNA as the sequencing template. Assay: immunoSEQ multiplex PCR; the TCRdb copy retains only in-frame clones and omits some. Of fewer than 250,000 clones in the sample, around 62% were seen once. This clone was found a few times. The CDR3 has 18 residues. V was clipped by 5 bases and J by 1 base, with 21 bases between them. The germline V gene encodes CDR1 SEHNR and CDR2 FQNEAQ (reference sequence). Sequences were derived from CD4+ T cells sorted from blood, sampled at week 0. The origin of this receptor is a human donor with alopecia areata. The chain links TRBV7-9 to TRBJ1-5, with D unresolved. CDR3 sequence (DNA): TGTGCCAGCAGCACGGGGTATGCCGACGGTCGGAGCAATCAGCCCCAGCATTTT. It translates to CASSTGYADGRSNQPQHF.